A selection of T cell receptor beta chains follows, all from one sample in a study of early T cells in non-severe SARS-CoV-2 infection. TCRdb re-analysed the 5' RACE reads in MiXCR, keeping a single row per CDR3 protein. There are fewer than 85,000 distinct CDR3 sequences in the sample; about 12% occur only once, and nearly 6% lies in the top ten. The source material was whole blood. The receptors were sampled from an adult who was a healthcare worker with PCR-confirmed SARS-CoV-2 infection or an uninfected control (not recorded which). The CDR3 runs from the conserved cysteine through the conserved F or W. Fields, in order: clone size, D gene, J gene, V gene, CDR3 DNA, CDR3 protein. D genes are given only for firm matches. Only part of the rows carry a size: once, few, many, or a class if the clone is expanded.

>few|TRBD1|TRBJ2-1|TRBV5-1
TGCGCCAGCAGGAGGGGGCGACAGGACCTTCTAGACAATGAGCAGTTCTTC
CASRRGRQDLLDNEQFF
>many|NA|TRBJ2-1|TRBV4-2
TGTGCCAGCAGCCAAGAAAGGCCCCAGAGGGGCAATGAGCAGTTCTTC
CASSQERPQRGNEQFF
>many|TRBD2|TRBJ2-1|TRBV20-1
TGCAGTGCTAGAGATCTTGGGCTAGCGGGGGGGCCAGGTGAGCAGTTCTTC
CSARDLGLAGGPGEQFF
>many|TRBD2|TRBJ2-5|TRBV7-9
TGTGCCAGCAGCCCCAGCGGGGGGGCCAGGGAAGAGACCCAGTACTTC
CASSPSGGAREETQYF
>few|NA|TRBJ1-2|TRBV7-9
TGTGCCAGCAGCTTAGTCATAGGCGGAGGCTACACCTTC
CASSLVIGGGYTF
>many|NA|TRBJ2-7|TRBV28
TGTGCCAGCAGTCGGACCTTATTGGGCGAGCAGTACTTC
CASSRTLLGEQYF
>NA|NA|TRBJ1-1|TRBV6-5
TGTGCCAGCAGTTATGCGACAGACACTGAAGCTTTCTTT
CASSYATDTEAFF
>NA|NA|TRBJ1-2|TRBV5-1
TGCGCCAGCAGCGGACAGCTCTATGGCTACACCTTC
CASSGQLYGYTF
>few|NA|TRBJ2-5|TRBV28
TGTGCCAGCAGTTCACCTAGCGTTGAGACCCAGTACTTC
CASSSPSVETQYF
>NA|TRBD1|TRBJ2-1|TRBV7-9
TGTGCCAGCAGCTCACGGGACAGGGTAGGAGGTAATGAGCAGTTCTTC
CASSSRDRVGGNEQFF
>many|TRBD2|TRBJ2-3|TRBV6-1
TGTGCCAGCAGTGTTAGCGGGGGGACCGCTAGCACAGATACGCAGTATTTT
CASSVSGGTASTDTQYF
>many|TRBD2|TRBJ2-3|TRBV7-7
TGTGCCAGCAGCTTGCGCCTAGCGGGGGTGCCTGCTGCTGATACGCAGTATTTT
CASSLRLAGVPAADTQYF
>NA|TRBD2|TRBJ2-7|TRBV9
TGTGCCAGCAGCGTAGCCTCGGCGGGAGGGGAGGAGCAGTACTTC
CASSVASAGGEEQYF
>few|TRBD1|TRBJ1-2|TRBV28
TGTGCCAGCAGTGTACAGGGGGGTGTCTATGGCTACACCTTC
CASSVQGGVYGYTF
>many|TRBD1|TRBJ2-3|TRBV7-3
TGTGCCAGCAGCACCGGGACTCGACAGGGGGATACGCAGTATTTT
CASSTGTRQGDTQYF
>many|NA|TRBJ1-1|TRBV20-1
TGCAGTGCTAGAGCTGGGGGTAACACTGAAGCTTTCTTT
CSARAGGNTEAFF
>NA|NA|TRBJ1-2|TRBV12-3/TRBV12-4
TGTGCCAGCAGTTTAGACAGTGCTAACTATGGCTACACCTTC
CASSLDSANYGYTF
>NA|NA|TRBJ1-1|TRBV5-6
TGTGCCAGCAGCTTGGCCCCGGGGAACACTGAAGCTTTCTTT
CASSLAPGNTEAFF
>many|TRBD2|TRBJ2-5|TRBV9
TGTGCCAGCACCCTGCGGGGGACCGGAGAGACCCAGTACTTC
CASTLRGTGETQYF
>NA|TRBD2|TRBJ2-1|TRBV6-5
TGTGCCAGCAGTCTAGCGGGGGGGCCCGATGAGCAGTTCTTC
CASSLAGGPDEQFF
>NA|NA|TRBJ2-7|TRBV28
TGTGCCAGCAGTTTTCCCCCCAAGCTCTCCTACGAGCAGTACTTC
CASSFPPKLSYEQYF
>many|NA|TRBJ2-3|TRBV5-1
TGCGCCAGCAGCTCTTCCCTCACTAGCACGGATACGCAGTATTTT
CASSSSLTSTDTQYF
>few|TRBD1|TRBJ1-6|TRBV27
TGTGCCAGCAGGTCACAGGGGGTAAGGATTTCACCCCTCCACTTT
CASRSQGVRISPLHF
>few|TRBD1|TRBJ1-1|TRBV3-1
TGTGCCAGCAGCCAAGGGACAGGGGATGAAGCTTTCTTT
CASSQGTGDEAFF
>NA|NA|TRBJ2-3|TRBV9
TGTGCCAGCAGCGACAGGGCCCTAGATACGCAGTATTTT
CASSDRALDTQYF
>few|TRBD2|TRBJ2-3|TRBV5-1
TGCGCCAGCAGCTCCCAAGAGCGGGGCCCAGATACGCAGTATTTT
CASSSQERGPDTQYF
>NA|NA|TRBJ1-4|TRBV2
TGTGCCAGCAGCCTTTCGCAGGTTGCAACTAATGAAAAACTGTTTTTT
CASSLSQVATNEKLFF
>many|NA|TRBJ1-6|TRBV7-2
TGTGCCAGCAGCCTCACCGGGACTTCACCCCTCCACTTT
CASSLTGTSPLHF
>NA|TRBD2|TRBJ2-4|TRBV11-2
TGTGCCAGCAGCTTGGGGACTAGTCAGACCAAAAACATTCAGTACTTC
CASSLGTSQTKNIQYF
>NA|TRBD1|TRBJ1-1|TRBV7-8
TGTGCCAGCAGCCTACGGACAGGTGGGGGAACTGAAGCTTTCTTT
CASSLRTGGGTEAFF
>many|TRBD1|TRBJ1-2|TRBV27
TGTGCCAGCAGTCCCTCCGGGACAGGGCCTTATGGCTACACCTTC
CASSPSGTGPYGYTF
>NA|NA|TRBJ2-7|TRBV9
TGTGCCAGCAGCGCCTCAGGGGTCTCCTACGAGCAGTACTTC
CASSASGVSYEQYF
>medium-sized|NA|TRBJ2-7|TRBV29-1
TGCAGCGTTGGAGAGGGGTACTTC
CSVGEGYF
>few|NA|TRBJ1-4|TRBV30
TGTGCCTGGAGTGTAGGTGGGGGGCTTAGCAAACTGTTTTTT
CAWSVGGGLSKLFF
>many|TRBD2|TRBJ2-2|TRBV3-1
TGTGCCAGCAGCCAAGATCCGTTAGCGGGAGGGGCGACCACCGGGGAGCTGTTTTTT
CASSQDPLAGGATTGELFF
>few|NA|TRBJ1-2|TRBV14
TGTGCCAGCAGCCAGACTGGGACACGTGGACACTATGGCTACACCTTC
CASSQTGTRGHYGYTF
>NA|NA|TRBJ2-5|TRBV12-3/TRBV12-4
TGTGCCAGCAGGGGCTCTAGCACCCAGTACTTC
CASRGSSTQYF
>NA|NA|TRBJ2-1|TRBV5-1
TGCGCCAGCAGCTTGATGTTACCTAATGAGCAGTTCTTC
CASSLMLPNEQFF
>NA|NA|TRBJ1-2|TRBV30
TGTGCCTGGAGCGGAATGGTCTATGGCTACACCTTC
CAWSGMVYGYTF
>few|NA|TRBJ1-3|TRBV5-1
TGCGCCAGCAGCCCCATCGCAGGCGCCTCTGGAAACACCATATATTTT
CASSPIAGASGNTIYF
>few|NA|TRBJ1-1|TRBV28
TGTGTCGTCTTGGACACTGAAGCTTTCTTT
CVVLDTEAFF
>many|TRBD2|TRBJ2-1|TRBV3-1
TGTGCCAGCAGCCGAGGGACTAGCGGGTCGAAACTCTACGTTGAGCAGTTCTTC
CASSRGTSGSKLYVEQFF
>many|NA|TRBJ1-1|TRBV11-2
TGTGCCAGCCGCGGGACGTCGAACACTGAAGCTTTCTTT
CASRGTSNTEAFF
>NA|TRBD1|TRBJ2-2|TRBV5-1
TGCGCCAGCAGCTTCCAGGGGGACACCGGGGAGCTGTTTTTT
CASSFQGDTGELFF
>few|NA|TRBJ2-2|TRBV11-2
TGTGCCAGCAGTCCAAGAACGAACACCGGGGAGCTGTTTTTT
CASSPRTNTGELFF
>few|NA|TRBJ2-3|TRBV30
TGTGCCTGGAGTCCCCCCATCAGACGCACAGATACGCAGTATTTT
CAWSPPIRRTDTQYF
>few|NA|TRBJ1-4|TRBV12-3/TRBV12-4
TGTGCCAGCAGGACGGGGGGCAGGGATGAAAAACTGTTTTTT
CASRTGGRDEKLFF
>few|TRBD2|TRBJ2-7|TRBV7-2
TGTGCCAGCAGCAAAGGACTAGTCTCCTACGAGCAGTACTTC
CASSKGLVSYEQYF
>many|TRBD1|TRBJ2-5|TRBV19
TGTGCCAGTAGTACACGGGACAGGGGAGAGACCCAGTACTTC
CASSTRDRGETQYF
>NA|NA|TRBJ1-3|TRBV7-9
TGTGCCAGCAGCCCGACTTTTTCTTCTGAAAACACCATATATTTT
CASSPTFSSENTIYF
>NA|TRBD1|TRBJ2-1|TRBV4-2
TGTGCCAGCAGCCAAGGGTTGGGACAGGGGAGCCCCTACAATGAGCAGTTCTTC
CASSQGLGQGSPYNEQFF